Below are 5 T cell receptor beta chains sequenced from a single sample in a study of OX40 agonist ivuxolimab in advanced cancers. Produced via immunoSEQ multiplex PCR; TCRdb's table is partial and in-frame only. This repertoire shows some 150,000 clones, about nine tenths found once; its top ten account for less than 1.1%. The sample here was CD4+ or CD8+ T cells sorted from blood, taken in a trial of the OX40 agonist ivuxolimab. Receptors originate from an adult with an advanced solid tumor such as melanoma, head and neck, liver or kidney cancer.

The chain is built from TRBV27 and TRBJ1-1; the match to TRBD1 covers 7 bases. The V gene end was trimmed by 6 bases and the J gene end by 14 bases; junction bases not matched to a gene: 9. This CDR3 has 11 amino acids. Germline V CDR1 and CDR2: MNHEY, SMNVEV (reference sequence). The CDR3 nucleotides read TGTGCCAGCAGCACTACAGGGGCGGTATTCTTT. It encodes CASSTTGAVFF.

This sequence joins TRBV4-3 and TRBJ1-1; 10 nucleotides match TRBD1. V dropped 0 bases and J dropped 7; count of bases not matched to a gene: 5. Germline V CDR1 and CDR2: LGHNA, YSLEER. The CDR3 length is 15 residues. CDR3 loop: CASSQDRQGAVEAFF. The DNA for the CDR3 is TGCGCCAGCAGCCAAGATAGACAGGGGGCCGTTGAAGCTTTCTTT.

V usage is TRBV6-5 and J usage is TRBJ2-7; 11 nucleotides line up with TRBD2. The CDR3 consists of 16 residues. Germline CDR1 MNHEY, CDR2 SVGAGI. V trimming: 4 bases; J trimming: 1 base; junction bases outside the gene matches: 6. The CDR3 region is CASSLTLAGGSYEQYF. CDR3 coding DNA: TGTGCCAGCAGTTTGACTCTAGCGGGAGGTTCCTACGAGCAGTACTTC.

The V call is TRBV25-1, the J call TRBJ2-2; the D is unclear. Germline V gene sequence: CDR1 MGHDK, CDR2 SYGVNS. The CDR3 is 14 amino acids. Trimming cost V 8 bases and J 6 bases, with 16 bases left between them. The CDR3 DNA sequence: TGTGCCAGCTCCCTCCTGGGTTTGGCCGGGGAGCTGTTTTTT. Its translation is CASSLLGLAGELFF.

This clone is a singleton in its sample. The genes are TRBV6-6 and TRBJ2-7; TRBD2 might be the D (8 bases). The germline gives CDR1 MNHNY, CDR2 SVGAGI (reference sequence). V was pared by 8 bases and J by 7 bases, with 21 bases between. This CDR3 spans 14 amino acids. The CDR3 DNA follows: TGTGCCAGCGGTTTAGCGGGGCCAGGGGGGGAGCAGTACTTC. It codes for CASGLAGPGGEQYF.